This TCR beta chain was documented in a study of Ad26.COV2.S vaccination and SARS-CoV-2 variants. The overall study: Participants got Ad26.COV2.S intramuscularly, once or twice 56 days apart.

General study results and limits: Greater spike-specific TCR breadth was seen in vaccine recipients than in placebo recipients.

TCRdb's copy holds only in-frame clones and misses some; the assay was immunoSEQ multiplex PCR. This table has 410,000 or so clones, 90% appearing once. Treatment reported: 19 received Ad26.COV2.S at low or high dose, single or two shots; about five received placebo; per-sample allocation not given. Samples analyzed were those drawn on day 63 after the first vaccine or placebo injection. About this clone: Its antigen remains unknown.

Germline values: CDR1 SGHDT, CDR2 YYEEEE. V was pared by 6 bases and J by 3 bases, with 10 bases between. This CDR3 is 12 amino acids long. The chain recombines TRBV5-6 with TRBJ2-7; maybe TRBD2 (6 bases). The specimen was peripheral blood, collected in a trial of Ad26.COV2.S vaccine versus placebo. The clonotype comes from a person aged 18-65 years who received the Ad26.COV2.S COVID-19 vaccine or a placebo. The DNA for the CDR3 is TGTGCCAGCACTGGAGGGGACTACGAGCAGTACTTC. The encoded protein is CASTGGDYEQYF.